One and the same sample provided the 7 T cell receptor beta chains below, sequenced in a study of liver allograft versus peripheral blood T cells. In the study overall: The authors compared T cell receptor repertoires in transplanted livers with recipients' peripheral blood repertoires.

Using its own MiXCR run on the reads, TCRdb lists one record per CDR3 protein. Here the sample spans approximately 16,000 distinct CDR3 sequences, 22% being singletons. These receptors came from a human patient who had a liver transplant. The graft donor may account for some of the T cells.

This clonotype was counted many times. The chain joins TRBV7-2 to TRBJ2-3, with D perhaps matching TRBD1 or TRBD2 (6 bases each). This CDR3 has 13 residues. Germline-derived CDR1 and CDR2 are SGHTA and FQGNSA. V dropped 8 bases and J dropped 1 base, with 10 bases sitting between them. CDR3 bases: TGTGCCAGCGGGGGGCTCCGCACAGATACGCAGTATTTT. Its translation is CASGGLRTDTQYF.

The chain combines TRBV28 with TRBJ1-1; 8 bases match TRBD1. Germline CDR1 reads MDHEN; CDR2 reads SYDVKM. V was clipped by 6 bases and J by 1 base; unmatched bases: 4. The CDR3 extends over 14 amino acids. The CDR3 protein is CASRSDRENTEAFF. CDR3 nucleotide sequence: TGTGCCAGCAGGTCGGACAGGGAGAACACTGAAGCTTTCTTT.

This clonotype was detected many times. This sequence joins TRBV5-6 and TRBJ2-7; 7 bases are a match to TRBD2. V shed 6 bases, J shed 5 bases, and the junction held 11 bases outside the gene matches. Germline assignment: CDR1 SGHDT and CDR2 YYEEEE. CDR3 length: 14 residues. CDR3 nucleotides: TGTGCCAGCATGGTGGGAGGGCTTGGAAACGAGCAGTACTTC. It codes for CASMVGGLGNEQYF.

This clonotype was detected a few times. CDR3 in DNA: TGTGCCAGCACACCCGGTCCAAACGACTATTACGAGCAGTACTTC. Translated, it gives CASTPGPNDYYEQYF. This chain links TRBV6-2 or TRBV6-3 with TRBJ2-7; a weak D match, TRBD2 (5 bases). Per the germline V gene, CDR1 is MNHEY and CDR2 is SVGEGT. CDR3 length equals 15 residues. Trimming took 7 bases from V and 4 from J, leaving 20 bases between them.

This clonotype appeared many times. The V gene is TRBV7-2, the J gene TRBJ2-5; a weak D match, TRBD2 (6 bases). The CDR3 runs to 16 residues. Germline V lookup: CDR1 SGHTA, CDR2 FQGNSA. V lost 5 bases to trimming and J lost 1 base, with 17 bases between them. The CDR3 DNA follows: TGTGCCAGCAGCCTAAGCATGCCGGGAGCCCAAGAGACCCAGTACTTC. This encodes CASSLSMPGAQETQYF.

The chain carries TRBV6-6 and TRBJ2-5; D uncertain. Germline CDR1 reads MNHNY; CDR2 reads SVGAGI (reference sequence). V was shortened by 0 bases and J by 1 base, with 9 bases between the two germline ends. The CDR3 length is 15 residues. The CDR3 sequence: CASSYSPMPQETQYF. The CDR3 coding sequence is TGTGCCAGCAGTTACTCGCCCATGCCCCAAGAGACCCAGTACTTC.

The chain has TRBV30 and TRBJ1-4; D may be TRBD1 (5 bases). CDR3 length equals 12 residues. Germline V gene sequence: CDR1 GTSNPN, CDR2 SVGIG (reference sequence). The CDR3 protein is CALRVGVEKLFF. The CDR3 bases are TGTGCACTCAGGGTAGGGGTCGAAAAACTGTTTTTT.